What follows are 31 T cell receptor beta chains derived from one specimen sequenced in a study of human T cells and chemical hapten exposure. TCRdb fed the RACE reads into MiXCR, producing one record per CDR3 protein. The sample lists 370,000 or so distinct CDR3 sequences, roughly 5% occurring once. Time point here: patch test 1, 2 weeks after DPC sensitization. Treatment defined: therapeutic diphenylcyclopropenone sensitization with weekly scalp DPC. Sequencing used whole blood, obtained in connection with sensitization to the hapten diphenylcyclopropenone (DPC). The receptors derive from a woman aged 50 to 65 with alopecia areata. Some clones in this sample may be carry-over from other donors' samples.

In this sample, this clonotype turned up a few times. This chain joins TRBV29-1 and TRBJ2-1; D uncertain. Germline CDR1 SQVTM, CDR2 ANQGSEA. The CDR3 consists of 14 residues. V lost 3 bases and J 0 bases, leaving 9 bases between the germline ends. The CDR3 region has the DNA TGCAGCGTTGAGCCTGAGAGCTCCTACAATGAGCAGTTCTTC. As protein: CSVEPESSYNEQFF.

This clonotype was counted at least ten times. CDR3 sequence (DNA): TGCGCCAGCAGTGAGTCAGGCCAGGAGCGCCAGTACTTC. Protein product: CASSESGQERQYF. The chain couples TRBV10-1 to TRBJ2-5; D unclear. V lost 0 bases, J lost 10 bases, and 12 bases lay in between. CDR1 and CDR2 from the germline V gene are WNHNN and SYGVQD (reference sequence). The CDR3 has 13 amino acids.

This chain uses TRBV7-9 with TRBJ2-3; 8 positions match TRBD1. The CDR3 extends over 16 amino acids. Trimming took 0 bases from V and 4 from J; bases not matched to a gene: 6. The germline V gene encodes CDR1 SEHNR and CDR2 FQNEAQ (reference sequence). The chain's CDR3 is CASSLAGQGAADTQYF. The DNA of the CDR3 is TGTGCCAGCAGCTTAGCGGGCCAGGGGGCTGCAGATACGCAGTATTTT.

This clonotype was recorded many times. The J gene is TRBJ1-2, the V gene TRBV18; TRBD1 matches 7 bases. Germline V gene data show CDR1 as KGHSH and CDR2 as LQKENI. The CDR3 runs 14 residues. V lost 2 bases to trimming and J lost 4 bases; unmatched junction nucleotides: 4. CDR3 nucleotide sequence: TGTGCCAGCTCACCAGACAGGGCGAGCTATGGCTACACCTTC. Its protein product is CASSPDRASYGYTF.

This clonotype occurred many times. The CDR3 DNA follows: TGTGCCAGCAGTTCCCGACTAGCGGGGGCGGGAGATACGCAGTATTTT. Its protein product is CASSSRLAGAGDTQYF. The chain links TRBV6-5 to TRBJ2-3; 12 nucleotides align to TRBD2. Germline V gene sequence: CDR1 MNHEY, CDR2 SVGAGI. This CDR3 has 16 amino acids. V was pared by 4 bases and J by 5 bases, with 7 bases of the junction left unmatched.

This clonotype was picked up many times. The CDR3 nucleotides are TGTGCCAGCAGCTCTTCGGACGCAGTCTACGAGCAGTACTTC. Its protein product is CASSSSDAVYEQYF. V is TRBV5-4 and J is TRBJ2-7, with D unclear. Trimming took 3 bases from V and 3 from J, leaving 13 bases between them. Germline CDR1 SGHNT, CDR2 YYREEE (reference sequence). This CDR3 has 14 residues.

This clonotype appeared a few times. The V gene is TRBV18, the J gene TRBJ2-3; D is uncertain. V was shortened by 2 bases and J by 6 bases, with 9 bases between the two germline ends. CDR1 is KGHSH and CDR2 is LQKENI in the germline V gene. The CDR3 runs 13 residues. CDR3 nucleotides: TGTGCCAGCTCACCAAGTTTCGGGGATACGCAGTATTTT. Its protein is CASSPSFGDTQYF.

This chain connects TRBV12-3 or TRBV12-4 to TRBJ2-5; D may be TRBD1 (5 bases). The CDR3 is 14 amino acids. V lost 2 bases and J lost 0, with 7 bases in between. CDR3 bases: TGTGCCAGCAGTTTACCAGGGAACCAAGAGACCCAGTACTTC. Its translation is CASSLPGNQETQYF.

This clonotype was picked up many times. The chain carries TRBV12-3 or TRBV12-4 and TRBJ2-5; a possible D gene is TRBD2 (5 bases). The CDR3 spans 13 residues. Trimming took 8 bases from V and 7 from J, leaving 17 bases between them. CDR3 region: CASSTVGSVTQYF. CDR3 bases: TGTGCCAGCTCTACCGTTGGGAGTGTGACCCAGTACTTC.

This chain connects TRBV6-6 to TRBJ1-1; D gene unclear. The CDR3 extends over 14 amino acids. V dropped 2 bases and J dropped 3 bases, with 10 bases sitting between them. The V gene's germline CDR1 is MNHNY and CDR2 SVGAGI (reference sequence). CDR3 in amino acids: CASSYRVFDTEAFF. The CDR3 region has the DNA TGTGCCAGCAGTTACAGGGTCTTCGACACTGAAGCTTTCTTT.

This clonotype was counted only a few times. The genes are TRBV27 and TRBJ2-7; D call uncertain. CDR1 is MNHEY and CDR2 is SMNVEV in the germline V gene (reference sequence). The V gene lost 2 bases and the J gene lost 2 bases, with 13 bases spanning the gap. The CDR3 length is 15 residues. Here the CDR3 DNA reads TGTGCCAGCAGTTTAGCGGCAGGCCCTACCTACGAGCAGTACTTC. Its protein is CASSLAAGPTYEQYF.

The rearrangement links TRBV5-1 to TRBJ2-1, with TRBD2 identical over 8 bases. This CDR3 region has 16 residues. J gave up 0 bases and V 5 bases, and 7 bases lay outside the gene matches. Germline V gene data show CDR1 as SGHRS and CDR2 as YFSETQ. The CDR3 DNA is TGCGCCAGCAGGCCGGGCGGGGGGCCCTCCTACAATGAGCAGTTCTTC. This codes for CASRPGGGPSYNEQFF. Complete variable domain (other parts from reference TRBV5-1 and TRBJ2-1): KAGVTQTPRYLIKTRGQQVTLSCSPISGHRSVSWYQQTPGQGLQFLFEYFSETQRNKGNFPGRFSGRQFSNSRSEMNVSTLELGDSALYLCASRPGGGPSYNEQFFGPGTRLTVL.

This clonotype was detected ten times or more. The CDR3 loop reads CASSLDGGSSYEQYF. In DNA form, the CDR3 reads TGCGCCAGCAGCTTGGATGGCGGGAGCTCCTACGAGCAGTACTTC. This chain joins TRBV5-1 and TRBJ2-7; TRBD2 agrees at 7 bases. Germline V gives CDR1 SGHRS, CDR2 YFSETQ. The V segment lost 0 bases and the J segment 0 bases; nucleotides outside the gene matches: 3. There are 15 residues in the CDR3.

This clonotype was observed a handful of times. V is TRBV9 and J is TRBJ2-2; no firm D call. Trimming removed 0 bases at V and 1 base at J, with 10 bases between. There are 16 residues in the CDR3. Germline V gene sequence: CDR1 SGDLS, CDR2 YYNGEE. CDR3 nucleotide sequence: TGTGCCAGCAGCGTAGCGGTAGTATGGAACACCGGGGAGCTGTTTTTT. This sequence encodes CASSVAVVWNTGELFF.

This chain's CDR3 is CASSPGPMRAGELFF. The CDR3 DNA reads TGTGCCAGCAGCCCTGGACCCATGAGGGCCGGGGAGCTGTTTTTT. This chain joins TRBV7-3 and TRBJ2-2; D possibly corresponds to TRBD2 (5 bases). V was cut by 5 bases and J by 6 bases, with 16 bases left in between. This CDR3 comprises 15 residues. Germline V gene lookup returns CDR1 SGHTA and CDR2 FQGTGA.

The sample holds many counts of this clonotype. V usage is TRBV5-1 and J usage is TRBJ2-7, with D perhaps matching TRBD1 or TRBD2 (5 bases each). There are 14 residues in the CDR3. The germline CDR1 and CDR2 sequences are SGHRS and YFSETQ. V lost 4 bases and J lost 3, with 14 bases in between. Here the CDR3 DNA reads TGCGCCAGCAGCGGATCGGGGACCAACTACGAGCAGTACTTC. Protein sequence: CASSGSGTNYEQYF.

At least ten counts were recorded for this clonotype. The chain uses TRBV6-1 and TRBJ1-1; 9 bases map to TRBD1. CDR1 and CDR2 from the germline V gene are MNHNS and SASEGT. This CDR3 region has 15 residues. After removal of 1 base from V and 4 bases from J, the junction contained 4 bases not matched to a gene. The CDR3 DNA reads TGTGCCAGCAGTGAAGTCCGGGACAGGGCCACTGAAGCTTTCTTT. This translates into CASSEVRDRATEAFF.

The rearrangement links TRBV5-1 to TRBJ2-5; no firm D call. The CDR3 has 14 residues. In germline, CDR1 is SGHRS, CDR2 YFSETQ. The ends were cut back, 1 base at V and 5 bases at J, with 12 bases in the middle. CDR3 residues: CASSLSVVPETQYF. CDR3 in DNA: TGCGCCAGCAGCTTGTCCGTTGTCCCCGAGACCCAGTACTTC.

A few counts support this clonotype. The V and J genes are TRBV12-5 and TRBJ2-1; 8 bases are a match to TRBD2. CDR1 is LGHNT and CDR2 is FRNRAP in the germline V gene. This CDR3 has 16 amino acids. Trimming at V came to 4 bases and at J to 8 bases, leaving 13 bases not matched to a gene. The CDR3 DNA reads TGTGCTAGTGGTTGGGCGGGGGGACACTTCACCGATGAGCAGTTCTTC. The encoded protein is CASGWAGGHFTDEQFF. Looking up the rest from reference TRBV12-5 and TRBJ2-1 gives the full variable domain: DARVTQTPRHKVTEMGQEVTMRCQPILGHNTVFWYRQTMMQGLELLAYFRNRAPLDDSGMPKDRFSAEMPDATLATLKIQPSEPRDSAVYFCASGWAGGHFTDEQFFGPGTRLTVL.

This clonotype was seen many times. The rearrangement uses TRBV9 and TRBJ2-7; the D gene could be TRBD1 or TRBD2 (6 bases each). CDR1 SGDLS and CDR2 YYNGEE come from the germline V gene. CDR3 length equals 16 residues. V gave up 4 bases and J gave up 3 bases, with 20 bases separating them. The CDR3 spells CASSPDTGAPIYEQYF. The CDR3 region has the DNA TGTGCCAGCAGCCCAGATACGGGGGCCCCAATCTACGAGCAGTACTTC.

This clonotype has a handful of counts. The gene calls are TRBV6-1 and TRBJ2-3, with TRBD2 identical over 9 bases. This CDR3 has 17 amino acids. CDR1 and CDR2 (germline): MNHNS, SASEGT. The junction had 7 bases not matched to a gene; V was cut back by 1 base and J by 2 bases. The CDR3 sequence is CASSEEAGGYFTDTQYF. The CDR3 region has the DNA TGTGCCAGCAGTGAAGAAGCGGGGGGCTATTTCACAGATACGCAGTATTTT.

This clonotype was seen many times. The chain is built from TRBV5-1 and TRBJ2-7; TRBD1 is a possible D gene (6 bases). CDR1 and CDR2 (germline): SGHRS, YFSETQ. This CDR3 is 14 amino acids long. V was clipped by 0 bases and J by 3 bases, with 10 bases between them. The CDR3: CASSLDARGYEQYF. CDR3 nucleotide sequence: TGCGCCAGCAGCTTGGACGCCAGGGGCTACGAGCAGTACTTC.

V and J are TRBV6-6 and TRBJ2-2; D call uncertain. The CDR3 has 12 residues. Trimming cost V 5 bases and J 7 bases, with 8 bases left between them. In germline, CDR1 is MNHNY, CDR2 SVGAGI (reference sequence). The CDR3 DNA follows: TGTGCCAGCAGTAACCCCGGCGGGGAGCTGTTTTTT. It is translated as CASSNPGGELFF.

The chain joins TRBV18 to TRBJ1-3; D unclear. CDR1 is KGHSH and CDR2 is LQKENI in the germline V gene. This CDR3 spans 16 amino acids. The V and J ends lost 1 base and 2 bases respectively, with 12 bases between them. CDR3 nucleotides: TGTGCCAGCTCACCACGCGAGGGAACCACTGGAAACACCATATATTTT. It translates to CASSPREGTTGNTIYF.

The table lists this clonotype with many counts. The chain uses TRBV28 and TRBJ2-1, with D maybe TRBD2 (6 bases). CDR3 size: 14 residues. CDR1 is MDHEN and CDR2 is SYDVKM in the germline V gene. V was cut by 3 bases and J by 4 bases, with 10 bases left in between. This CDR3 is CASSFAGSYNEQFF. In nucleotides, the CDR3 is TGTGCCAGCAGTTTCGCGGGATCGTACAATGAGCAGTTCTTC.

This clonotype has ten or more counts. This chain joins TRBV6-5 and TRBJ1-1, with D perhaps matching TRBD1 (6 bases). CDR1 and CDR2 (germline): MNHEY, SVGAGI. Trimming removed 6 bases at V and 6 bases at J, with 20 bases between. The CDR3 extends over 15 amino acids. DNA of the CDR3: TGTGCCAGCAGCTGGACAGCACGGGGATTCCCTGAAGCTTTCTTT. Protein product: CASSWTARGFPEAFF.

In this sample, this clonotype turned up a few times. The gene calls are TRBV20-1 and TRBJ2-1, with TRBD2 as a possible D gene (6 bases). The CDR3 runs to 14 residues. V was trimmed by 3 bases and J by 5 bases, leaving 14 bases between them. Germline lookup yields CDR1 DFQATT and CDR2 SNEGSKA (reference sequence). This CDR3 reads CSASKAGGDNEQFF. The CDR3 DNA sequence: TGCAGTGCTAGTAAGGCCGGGGGTGACAATGAGCAGTTCTTC.

This clonotype came up many times. The chain carries TRBV7-6 and TRBJ1-1, with 9 bases aligning to TRBD1. The CDR3 runs to 18 residues. The V gene's germline CDR1 is SGHVS and CDR2 FNYEAQ. Trimming cost V 3 bases and J 3 bases; bases outside gene matches: 14. In nucleotides, the CDR3 is TGTGCCAGCAGCTTCGGGCGCGCAGGGGACAGGGTACACACTGAAGCTTTCTTT. It yields the protein CASSFGRAGDRVHTEAFF.

This clonotype was recorded at least ten times. The gene calls are TRBV5-1 and TRBJ2-6; tentative D call: TRBD1 (6 bases). The CDR3 spans 19 residues. The V and J ends lost 7 bases and 1 base respectively, with 24 bases between them. In germline, CDR1 is SGHRS, CDR2 YFSETQ. The CDR3 sequence is CASSLQGSSLFSGANVLTF. The CDR3 DNA sequence: TGCGCCAGCTCCCTACAGGGTTCTAGCTTATTTTCTGGGGCCAACGTCCTGACTTTC.

V usage is TRBV6-5 and J usage is TRBJ1-5; the match to TRBD1 covers 9 bases. V was pared by 4 bases and J by 6 bases, with 7 bases of the junction left unmatched. CDR1 is MNHEY, CDR2 SVGAGI, per germline. CDR3 size: 15 residues. The CDR3 bases are TGTGCCAGCAGTTCCATGACAGGGGGAAGTCAGCCCCAGCATTTT. Amino acids: CASSSMTGGSQPQHF.

This clonotype has at least ten counts. The genes are TRBV29-1 and TRBJ1-5; D possibly corresponds to TRBD1 (5 bases). V was shortened by 6 bases and J by 6 bases, with 15 bases between the two germline ends. From germline, CDR1 is SQVTM and CDR2 ANQGSEA. This CDR3 has 13 amino acids. The CDR3 region is CSVQGESSQPQHF. The CDR3 DNA follows: TGCAGCGTCCAAGGGGAGTCGAGTCAGCCCCAGCATTTT.